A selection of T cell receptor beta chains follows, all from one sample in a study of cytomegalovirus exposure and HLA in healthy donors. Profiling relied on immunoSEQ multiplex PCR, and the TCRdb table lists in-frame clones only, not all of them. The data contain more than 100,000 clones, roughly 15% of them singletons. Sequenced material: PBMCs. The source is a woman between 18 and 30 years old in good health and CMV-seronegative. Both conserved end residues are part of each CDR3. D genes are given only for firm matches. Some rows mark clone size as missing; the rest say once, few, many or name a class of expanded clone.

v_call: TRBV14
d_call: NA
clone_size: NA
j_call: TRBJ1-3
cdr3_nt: TGTGCCAGCAGCCAAAGGAGGTCTGGAAACACCATATATTTT
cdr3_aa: CASSQRRSGNTIYF

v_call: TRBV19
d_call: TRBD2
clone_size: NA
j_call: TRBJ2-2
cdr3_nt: TGTGCCAGTAGTAGGACTAGCGGGATCGGGGAGCTGTTTTTT
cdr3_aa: CASSRTSGIGELFF

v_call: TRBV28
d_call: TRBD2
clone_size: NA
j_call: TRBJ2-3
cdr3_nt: TGTGCCAGCAGTCCCGGGGGGAGCACAGATACGCAGTATTTT
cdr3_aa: CASSPGGSTDTQYF

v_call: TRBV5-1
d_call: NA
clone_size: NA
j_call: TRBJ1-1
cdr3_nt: TGCGCCAGCAGCTTTTCTTGGCCGTACCCTGAAGCTTTCTTT
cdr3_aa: CASSFSWPYPEAFF

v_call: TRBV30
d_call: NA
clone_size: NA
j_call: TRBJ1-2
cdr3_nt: TGTGCCTGGAGTGGGCGGAGGGACGAGGGCTACACCTTC
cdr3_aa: CAWSGRRDEGYTF

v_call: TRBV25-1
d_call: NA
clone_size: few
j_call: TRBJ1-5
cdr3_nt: TGTGCCAGCAGTGAAGGGGGGGATCAGCCCCAGCATTTT
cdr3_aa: CASSEGGDQPQHF

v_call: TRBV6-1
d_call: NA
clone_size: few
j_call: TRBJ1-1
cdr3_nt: TGTGCCAGCAGGGTCTATACTGAAGCTTTCTTT
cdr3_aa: CASRVYTEAFF

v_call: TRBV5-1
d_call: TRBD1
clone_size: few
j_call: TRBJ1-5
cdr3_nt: TGCGCCAGCAGCTCCGGGACAGGGGGTCAGCCCCAGCATTTT
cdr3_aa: CASSSGTGGQPQHF

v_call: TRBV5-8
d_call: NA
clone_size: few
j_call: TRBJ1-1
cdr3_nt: TGTGCCAGCAGCTTGGTGGGACTACCCTTCGTCGGGGACACTGAAGCTTTCTTT
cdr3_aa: CASSLVGLPFVGDTEAFF

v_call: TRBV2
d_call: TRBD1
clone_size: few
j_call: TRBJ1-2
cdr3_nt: TGTGCCAGCAGTCAGGACAGGGGTGACCTCTATGGCTACACCTTC
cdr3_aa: CASSQDRGDLYGYTF

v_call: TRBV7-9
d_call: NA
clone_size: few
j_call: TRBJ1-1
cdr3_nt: TGTGCCAGCAGCGCGCAAGTCACTGAAGCTTTCTTT
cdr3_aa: CASSAQVTEAFF

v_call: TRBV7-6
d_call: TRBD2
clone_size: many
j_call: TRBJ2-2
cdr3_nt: TGTGCCAGCAGCTTAGCTGACACTAGCGGGGGGTTCACCGGGGAGCTGTTTTTT
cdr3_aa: CASSLADTSGGFTGELFF

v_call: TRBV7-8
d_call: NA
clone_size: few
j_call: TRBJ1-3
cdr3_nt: TGTGCCAGCAGCTCTAGTGGCGGGGGGGTCGGAAACACCATATATTTT
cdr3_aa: CASSSSGGGVGNTIYF

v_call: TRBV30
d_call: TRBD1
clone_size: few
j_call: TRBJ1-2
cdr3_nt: TGTGCCTGGAGCGGGGGACAGGGGTACGGCTACACCTTC
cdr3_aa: CAWSGGQGYGYTF

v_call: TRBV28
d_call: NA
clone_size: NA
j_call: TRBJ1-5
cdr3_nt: TGTGCCAGCAGTTTATGGGGGACCAGGGGTGGAGATCAGCCCCAGCATTTT
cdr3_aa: CASSLWGTRGGDQPQHF

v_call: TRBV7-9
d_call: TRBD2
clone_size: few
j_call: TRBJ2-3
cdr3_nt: TGTGCCAGCAGCTTAAGTGGGGAGGGGGATACGCAGTATTTT
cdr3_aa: CASSLSGEGDTQYF

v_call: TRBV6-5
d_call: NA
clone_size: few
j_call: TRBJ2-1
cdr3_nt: TGTGCCAGCAGCTTGGGCCCAGGGTACAATGAGCAGTTCTTC
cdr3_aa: CASSLGPGYNEQFF

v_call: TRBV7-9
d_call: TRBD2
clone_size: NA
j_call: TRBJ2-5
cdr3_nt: TGTGCCAGCAGCTCTAGCGGGATGCGGGAGACCCAGTACTTC
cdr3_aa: CASSSSGMRETQYF

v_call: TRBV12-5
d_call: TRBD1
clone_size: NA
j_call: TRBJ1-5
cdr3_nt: TGTGCTGCCCGGGACAGGGTCCTTCTCTATAGCAATCAGCCCCAGCATTTT
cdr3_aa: CAARDRVLLYSNQPQHF

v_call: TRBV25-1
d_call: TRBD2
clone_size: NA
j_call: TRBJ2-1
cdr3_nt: TGTGCCAGCAGTGAACCACAGACTAGCGCCGAGCAGTTCTTC
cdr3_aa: CASSEPQTSAEQFF

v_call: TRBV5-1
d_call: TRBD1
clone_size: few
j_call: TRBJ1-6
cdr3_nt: TGCGCCAGCAGCCCCACGGCTGGACAGGGCAGCTCACCCCTCCACTTT
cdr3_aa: CASSPTAGQGSSPLHF

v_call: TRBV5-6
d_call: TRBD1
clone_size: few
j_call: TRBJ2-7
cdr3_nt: TGTGCCAGCAGCTTGATAGAGGACAGGGGGTCCTACGAGCAGTACTTC
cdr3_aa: CASSLIEDRGSYEQYF

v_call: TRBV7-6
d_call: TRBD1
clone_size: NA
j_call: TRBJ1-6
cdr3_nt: TGTGCCAGCAGCTTAAAGGGGGCTGACTCACCCCTCCACTTT
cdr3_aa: CASSLKGADSPLHF